This section outlines one T cell receptor beta chain sequence together with its context. This CDR3 comprises 15 residues. This sample is part of a study of blood T cell repertoires in COVID-19. Overall study: T cells, B-cell-depleted T cells, or PBMCs provided the cDNA or gDNA that served as material.

Method: immunoSEQ multiplex PCR; TCRdb's copy keeps in-frame clones and lacks some. Here the sample spans about 380,000 clones, around 84% being singletons. The material sequenced was peripheral blood. The chain has TRBV21-1 and TRBJ2-1; the D call of TRBD1 is as the table states it, not checked on the DNA. TRBV21-1 is termed a pseudogene. The TCR comes from a woman aged 18-29 years with acute or convalescent COVID-19. CDR3 loop: CASKPGTGTYNEQFF. For the CDR3, the DNA is TGTGCCAGTAAGCCCGGGACAGGGACCTACAATGAGCAGTTCTTC.